Listed below are T cell receptor beta chains from one sample, sequenced in a study of T cell repertoires in cytomegalovirus infection. TCRdb reprocessed the reads with MiXCR, giving one entry per CDR3 protein. The sample has approximately 290,000 distinct CDR3 sequences, roughly 25% seen once. The sample was PBMCs. All receptors derive from a human donor in good health (CMV status not recorded). Some clones in this sample may be carry-over from other donors' samples. Both conserved end residues are part of each CDR3. The order of the fields is clone size, D gene, J gene, V gene, CDR3 protein, CDR3 DNA. The D gene is left open where the match is weak. Expanded clones get a size class; other rows say once, few or many, or leave the size out.

- TRBD1 TRBJ2-7 TRBV18 CASSPRPGQGTYEQYF TGTGCCAGCTCACCACGGCCGGGACAGGGCACCTACGAGCAGTACTTC
- - TRBJ1-6 TRBV10-3 CAISDLGKTALHF TGTGCCATCAGTGACCTCGGAAAGACGGCCCTCCACTTT
- - TRBJ1-1 TRBV6-2/TRBV6-3 CASSLVGRTEAFF TGTGCCAGCAGTTTGGTGGGCCGCACTGAAGCTTTCTTT
- - TRBJ2-2 TRBV29-1 CSVEDSPNTGELFF TGCAGCGTTGAAGACAGTCCGAACACCGGGGAGCTGTTTTTT
few - TRBJ2-7 TRBV19 CASRPTVIAYEQYF TGTGCCAGTAGACCGACAGTCATCGCCTACGAGCAGTACTTC
few - TRBJ1-5 TRBV2 CASSEAGWQPQHF TGTGCCAGCAGTGAAGCGGGATGGCAGCCCCAGCATTTT
- - TRBJ1-1 TRBV29-1 CSVERVTEAFF TGCAGCGTTGAAAGAGTCACTGAAGCTTTCTTT
- - TRBJ2-6 TRBV5-1 CASSGGLSSGANVLTF TGCGCCAGCAGCGGGGGGCTGTCTTCTGGGGCCAACGTCCTGACTTTC
- TRBD1 TRBJ1-5 TRBV2 CATEMDRGNQPQHF TGTGCCACCGAAATGGACAGGGGCAATCAGCCCCAGCATTTT
- - TRBJ2-7 TRBV29-1 CSAWDRNYEQYF TGCAGCGCTTGGGACCGAAACTACGAGCAGTACTTC
- - TRBJ1-1 TRBV28 CASSFARVEAFF TGTGCCAGCAGTTTTGCAAGGGTTGAAGCTTTCTTT
- TRBD1 TRBJ2-5 TRBV20-1 CSAREQGAGETQYF TGCAGTGCTAGAGAACAGGGGGCTGGAGAGACCCAGTACTTC
few TRBD2 TRBJ2-3 TRBV29-1 CSAILAGETTDTQYF TGCAGCGCTATACTAGCGGGAGAGACCACAGATACGCAGTATTTT
few - TRBJ1-5 TRBV29-1 CSVGGGTGPQHF TGCAGCGTTGGGGGGGGTACGGGGCCCCAGCATTTT
- - TRBJ2-7 TRBV12-3/TRBV12-4 CASSLRSRSMYEQYF TGTGCCAGCAGTCTTAGGTCGCGATCAATGTACGAGCAGTACTTC
many TRBD2 TRBJ2-7 TRBV11-2 CASSPGLAGAYEQYF TGTGCCAGCAGCCCAGGACTAGCGGGAGCCTACGAGCAGTACTTC
few TRBD1 TRBJ1-5 TRBV5-1 CASSLSGQGANQPQHF TGCGCCAGCAGCTTGAGCGGACAGGGGGCCAATCAGCCCCAGCATTTT
few - TRBJ1-5 TRBV14 CASSQALNQPQHF TGTGCCAGCAGCCAAGCTCTTAATCAGCCCCAGCATTTT
- - TRBJ1-6 TRBV20-1 CSATLDTRGNSPLHF TGCAGTGCTACGTTAGACACGCGGGGGAATTCACCCCTCCACTTT
- - TRBJ2-5 TRBV7-2 CASSFVTGSETQYF TGTGCCAGCAGCTTCGTAACGGGATCCGAGACCCAGTACTTC
- TRBD1 TRBJ2-2 TRBV11-2 CASSRGQGRTGELFF TGTGCCAGCAGCCGGGGACAGGGTCGAACCGGGGAGCTGTTTTTT
- - TRBJ1-1 TRBV29-1 CSVDSYAEAFF TGCAGCGTCGACTCGTACGCTGAAGCTTTCTTT
few TRBD1 TRBJ1-5 TRBV28 CATGGTGSNQPQHF TGTGCCACCGGGGGGACAGGGAGCAATCAGCCCCAGCATTTT
- - TRBJ1-2 TRBV25-1 CASSDPNDSNLYGYTF TGTGCCAGCAGTGACCCCAACGATTCGAACCTCTATGGCTACACCTTC
many TRBD2 TRBJ2-7 TRBV7-6 CASSAGTSGSSFHEQYF TGTGCCAGCAGCGCCGGGACTAGCGGGAGTTCGTTCCACGAGCAGTACTTC
- - TRBJ2-3 TRBV7-8 CASSLSPLADTQYF TGTGCCAGCAGCCTATCCCCCCTCGCAGATACGCAGTATTTT
- - TRBJ1-2 TRBV5-1 CASSITGPDYGYTF TGCGCCAGCAGCATTACAGGCCCCGACTATGGCTACACCTTC
few TRBD2 TRBJ2-5 TRBV28 CASSLTAWLAGGGETQYF TGTGCCAGCAGTTTAACCGCTTGGCTAGCGGGGGGAGGAGAGACCCAGTACTTC
- - TRBJ2-3 TRBV5-5 CASSLRSTGSTDTQYF TGTGCCAGCAGCCTTCGTTCCACGGGCAGCACAGATACGCAGTATTTT
many TRBD1 TRBJ1-1 TRBV6-2/TRBV6-3 CASSYSTRGRGMNTEAFF TGTGCCAGCAGTTACTCGACGAGGGGGCGAGGGATGAACACTGAAGCTTTCTTT
few - TRBJ1-5 TRBV2 CASRPGASNQPQHF TGTGCCAGCAGACCTGGGGCCAGCAATCAGCCCCAGCATTTT
few TRBD1 TRBJ2-7 TRBV12-3/TRBV12-4 CASSRPRTGGEEQYF TGTGCCAGCAGTCGACCCCGGACAGGGGGCGAGGAGCAGTACTTC
- - TRBJ1-5 TRBV6-6 CATRAGLAINQPQHF TGTGCCACCAGAGCTGGATTGGCGATCAATCAGCCCCAGCATTTT
- - TRBJ2-1 TRBV14 CASSQLFLARYNEQFF TGTGCCAGCAGCCAATTGTTTCTAGCGCGATACAATGAGCAGTTCTTC
many TRBD2 TRBJ2-5 TRBV7-2 CASSLDGGARETQYF TGTGCCAGCAGCTTAGACGGGGGGGCCCGGGAGACCCAGTACTTC
many - TRBJ1-2 TRBV7-2 CASSSTAGDYGYTF TGTGCCAGCAGCTCGACCGCAGGGGACTATGGCTACACCTTC
- - TRBJ1-6 TRBV20-1 CSAQEDGVYYNSPLHF TGCAGTGCCCAAGAGGACGGCGTATACTATAATTCACCCCTCCACTTT
once - TRBJ2-2 TRBV18 CASSLNSGNGRELFF TGTGCCAGCTCACTCAACTCGGGGAACGGCCGGGAGCTGTTTTTT
- TRBD1 TRBJ2-5 TRBV19 CASSRVGQERETQYF TGTGCCAGTAGTCGTGTGGGACAGGAGAGGGAGACCCAGTACTTC
few - TRBJ1-6 TRBV28 CASSLRSGDNSPLHF TGTGCCAGCAGTTTAAGGTCAGGGGATAATTCACCCCTCCACTTT
few TRBD2 TRBJ2-7 TRBV7-2 CASSLSSGSSSYEQYF TGTGCCAGCAGCCTTTCAAGCGGGAGTAGCTCCTACGAGCAGTACTTC
- - TRBJ2-3 TRBV5-6 CASSYPARDTQYF TGTGCCAGCAGCTACCCGGCCAGGGATACGCAGTATTTT
few - TRBJ1-1 TRBV30 CAWSHTGINTEAFF TGTGCCTGGAGTCACACAGGGATTAACACTGAAGCTTTCTTT
- TRBD1 TRBJ2-5 TRBV6-5 CASTVQGARETQYF TGTGCCAGCACTGTACAGGGGGCAAGGGAGACCCAGTACTTC
few - TRBJ2-5 TRBV2 CASRAGTEAETQYF TGTGCCAGCAGGGCCGGGACCGAGGCAGAGACCCAGTACTTC
few TRBD1 TRBJ2-3 TRBV6-6 CASSTGQGLTDTQYF TGTGCCAGCAGCACCGGACAGGGCCTCACAGATACGCAGTATTTT
- - TRBJ1-3 TRBV4-1 CASSQGPRPWNTIYF TGCGCCAGCAGCCAGGGCCCCCGTCCATGGAACACCATATATTTT
few - TRBJ1-4 TRBV28 CASSSSSSEKLFF TGTGCCAGCAGTTCTAGCTCCAGTGAAAAACTGTTTTTT
many - TRBJ2-3 TRBV7-8 CASSRGGATDTQYF TGTGCCAGCAGCCGCGGAGGGGCCACAGATACGCAGTATTTT
- TRBD1 TRBJ1-2 TRBV28 CASSLRRTGDYGYTF TGTGCCAGCAGTTTACGCCGGACAGGGGACTATGGCTACACCTTC
few TRBD1 TRBJ2-1 TRBV7-9 CASRLGDRAINEQFF TGTGCCAGCAGGCTCGGGGACAGGGCTATCAATGAGCAGTTCTTC
- - TRBJ2-7 TRBV14 CASSHLSRSYEQYF TGTGCCAGCAGCCATCTTAGTCGGAGTTACGAGCAGTACTTC
few TRBD1 TRBJ1-1 TRBV5-1 CASSLGQGSPTEAFF TGCGCCAGCAGCTTAGGACAGGGGAGCCCCACTGAAGCTTTCTTT